One and the same sample provided the 20 T cell receptor beta chains below, sequenced in a study of memory CD4+ T cells and cytomegalovirus serostatus. Single viable CD3+CD4+CD8-CD45RO+ cells were sorted as the memory CD4+ T cells. Assay: immunoSEQ multiplex PCR; the TCRdb copy retains only in-frame clones and omits some. Seen here are 58,000 or so clones, about 70% observed once, and the top ten hold over 2%. Sequenced material: memory CD4+ T cells from blood. These receptors were obtained from an adult in good health and CMV-seropositive.

The chain is built from TRBV28 and TRBJ2-7; D perhaps matches TRBD2 (5 bases). Germline-derived CDR1 and CDR2 are MDHEN and SYDVKM. The CDR3 consists of 13 residues. V lost 5 bases and J 6 bases, leaving 14 bases between the germline ends. This chain's CDR3 is CASSGGPALEQYF. DNA of the CDR3: TGTGCCAGCAGTGGAGGCCCGGCGCTCGAGCAGTACTTC.

V gene TRBV10-2 combines with J gene TRBJ1-6; D is undetermined. This CDR3 region has 12 residues. Germline values: CDR1 WSHSY, CDR2 SAAADI. V was trimmed by 6 bases and J by 8 bases, leaving 8 bases between them. The CDR3 DNA reads as TGCGCCAGCAGAACAGCAGATTCACCCCTCCACTTT. This gives the protein CASRTADSPLHF.

This chain's CDR3 is CASSPKSGTGELFF. CDR3 sequence (DNA): TGTGCCAGCAGCCCTAAAAGCGGTACCGGGGAGCTGTTTTTT. V is TRBV7-2 and J is TRBJ2-2; the D gene is possibly TRBD2 (5 bases). The germline CDR1 and CDR2 sequences are SGHTA and FQGNSA. V lost 5 bases and J 5 bases, leaving 12 bases between the germline ends. The CDR3 is 14 residues long.

This clone has just one count. J is TRBJ1-4 and V is TRBV6-5; D not certain. Germline V gene data show CDR1 as MNHEY and CDR2 as SVGAGI. V was clipped by 6 bases and J by 0 bases, with 11 bases between them. The CDR3 is 15 amino acids. The CDR3 here is CASRRREATNEKLFF. The CDR3 DNA reads TGTGCCAGCAGACGCCGTGAAGCAACTAATGAAAAACTGTTTTTT.

This clone was counted a few times. This CDR3 is CASSAGLIPSWGYTF. The CDR3 nucleotides are TGTGCCAGCAGTGCTGGACTCATCCCCAGTTGGGGCTACACCTTC. The rearrangement links TRBV6-1 to TRBJ1-2; D gene uncertain. This CDR3 region has 15 residues. Germline CDR1 is MNHNS and CDR2 is SASEGT. Trimming left V 4 bases short and J 8 bases short, with 20 bases between.

The chain uses TRBV18 and TRBJ2-7; tentatively, D is TRBD2 (5 bases). The CDR3 has 14 amino acids. CDR1 is KGHSH and CDR2 is LQKENI in the germline V gene. V shed 5 bases and J shed 1 base, with 12 bases lying between them. This CDR3 reads CASSATLGSYEQYF. Here the CDR3 DNA reads TGTGCCAGCTCAGCGACACTAGGATCCTACGAGCAGTACTTC.

The CDR3 DNA follows: TGTGCCAGTAGTATCTCGACGGGAACGAACACCGGGGAGCTGTTTTTT. This sequence encodes CASSISTGTNTGELFF. The V and J genes are TRBV19 and TRBJ2-2; a weak D match, TRBD2 (5 bases). Per the germline V gene, CDR1 is LNHDA and CDR2 is SQIVND (reference sequence). CDR3 length: 16 residues. V shed 3 bases and J shed 0 bases, with 11 bases lying between them.

This clone was recorded a few times. The chain employs TRBV10-3 and TRBJ1-5; 8 bases agree with TRBD1. CDR3 size: 15 residues. Germline V gives CDR1 ENHRY, CDR2 SYGVKD. After removal of 11 bases from V and 2 bases from J, the junction contained 11 bases not matched to a gene. CDR3 residues: CAVQGAGVGNQPQHF. The DNA of the CDR3 is TGTGCCGTTCAGGGGGCAGGGGTAGGCAATCAGCCCCAGCATTTT.

There are many counts of this clone. The gene calls are TRBV11-2 and TRBJ1-2, with TRBD1 matching 11 bases. Germline loops: CDR1 SGHAT, CDR2 FQNNGV. Trimming took 6 bases from V and 13 from J; bases not matched to a gene: 19. This CDR3 is 16 amino acids long. The CDR3 DNA reads as TGTGCCAGCAGTCCTCTTACGGTTCCGCGGGGACAGGGGGTCACCTTC. Translation gives CASSPLTVPRGQGVTF.

The V and J genes are TRBV10-3 and TRBJ2-5; TRBD1 aligns across 9 bases. CDR1 is ENHRY, CDR2 SYGVKD, per germline. The CDR3 sequence is 13 residues long. J was trimmed by 10 bases and V by 10 bases; bases with no gene match: 13. As DNA, the CDR3 is TGTGCCACTCGACAGGGGGGCTCAATGGGCCAGTACTTC. Its translation is CATRQGGSMGQYF.

This clone was seen only a few times. The chain combines TRBV18 with TRBJ2-3; D possibly uses TRBD1 or TRBD2 (5 bases each). The V gene lost 3 bases and the J gene lost 13 bases, with 17 bases spanning the gap. This CDR3 has 13 residues. Germline CDR1 reads KGHSH; CDR2 reads LQKENI. CDR3: CASSPLMGDPEYF. Written as DNA, the CDR3 is TGTGCCAGCTCACCCCTCATGGGGGACCCGGAGTATTTT.

The chain combines TRBV4-1 with TRBJ2-7, with 7 bases aligning to TRBD2. V was pared by 1 base and J by 6 bases, with 6 bases of the junction left unmatched. Germline CDR1 MGHRA, CDR2 YSYEKL. The CDR3 consists of 14 residues. DNA of the CDR3: TGCGCCAGCAGCCAAGGAATCCTAGCGGTCGAGCAGTACTTC. Protein sequence: CASSQGILAVEQYF.

This clone appeared a single time. This chain links TRBV19 with TRBJ1-4; D gene ambiguous. Germline V CDR1 and CDR2: LNHDA, SQIVND (reference sequence). Between the trimmed V and J ends, which lost 5 bases and 9 bases, there was a span of 13 bases. This CDR3 is built from 13 residues. The CDR3 protein is CASSPSSTQKLFF. The CDR3 bases are TGTGCCAGTAGTCCCAGTTCTACTCAAAAACTGTTTTTT. Variable domain in full (rest from reference TRBV19 and TRBJ1-4): DGGITQSPKYLFRKEGQNVTLSCEQNLNHDAMYWYRQDPGQGLRLIYYSQIVNDFQKGDIAEGYSVSREKKESFPLTVTSAQKNPTAFYLCASSPSSTQKLFFGSGTQLSVL.

J is TRBJ2-7 and V is TRBV28; D is unresolved. V was cut by 6 bases and J by 3 bases, with 6 bases left in between. Germline loops: CDR1 MDHEN, CDR2 SYDVKM. The CDR3 contains 11 residues. The CDR3 region is CASRRYYEQYF. The CDR3 DNA is TGTGCCAGCAGGAGATACTACGAGCAGTACTTC.

This chain joins TRBV19 and TRBJ2-2; 9 bases line up with TRBD2. The germline V gene has CDR1 LNHDA and CDR2 SQIVND (reference sequence). After removal of 6 bases from V and 5 bases from J, the junction contained 13 bases not matched to a gene. This CDR3 has 17 residues. CDR3: CASSGIRGREGTGELFF. CDR3 nucleotide sequence: TGTGCCAGTAGCGGAATCCGGGGGCGGGAGGGAACCGGGGAGCTGTTTTTT.

This clone appeared a few times. The chain uses TRBV16 and TRBJ2-3, with no clear D. V gave up 2 bases and J gave up 6 bases, with 3 bases separating them. CDR1 is KGHSY and CDR2 is FQNENV in the germline V gene. The CDR3 is made up of 11 amino acids. CDR3 region: CASSQEDTQYF. CDR3 coding DNA: TGTGCCAGCAGCCAAGAGGATACGCAGTATTTT. Together with reference TRBV16 and TRBJ2-3, the CDR3 gives the full variable domain: GEEVAQTPKHLVRGEGQKAKLYCAPIKGHSYVFWYQQVLKNEFKFLISFQNENVFDETGMPKERFSAKCLPNSPCSLEIQATKLEDSAVYFCASSQEDTQYFGPGTRLTVL.

The chain links TRBV20-1 to TRBJ1-4; D is unresolved. The CDR3 loop spans 11 amino acids. V lost 0 bases and J lost 5, with 1 base in between. CDR1 is DFQATT and CDR2 is SNEGSKA in the germline V gene (reference sequence). The DNA for the CDR3 is TGCAGTGCTAGAGAAAATGAAAAACTGTTTTTT. Amino acid sequence: CSARENEKLFF.

The chain carries TRBV11-3 and TRBJ1-2; D unclear. Trimming removed 0 bases at V and 7 bases at J, with 6 bases between. The V gene's germline CDR1 is SGHNT and CDR2 YENEEA. The CDR3 totals 12 residues. This CDR3 is CASSLDKLGYTF. The CDR3 coding sequence is TGTGCCAGCAGCTTAGATAAACTTGGCTACACCTTC.

The gene calls are TRBV4-2 and TRBJ2-6, with 10 bases aligning to TRBD2. Germline V CDR1 and CDR2: LGHNA, YNFKEQ. This CDR3 has 19 amino acids. Trimming removed 0 bases from V and 2 bases from J; junction bases left unmatched: 7. CDR3 coding DNA: TGTGCCAGCAGCCAAGATGGGCTAGCGGGAGTGGCTGGGGCCAACGTCCTGACTTTC. This encodes CASSQDGLAGVAGANVLTF.

In this sample, this clone turned up many times. V and J are TRBV2 and TRBJ2-1, with a tentative D call TRBD2 (5 bases). Germline lookup yields CDR1 SNHLY and CDR2 FYNNEI. Trimming stripped 7 bases from V and 6 bases from J, with 16 bases between. The CDR3 is 14 amino acids. CDR3 residues: CASKREGPTNEQFF. CDR3 coding DNA: TGTGCCAGCAAGAGGGAAGGGCCTACCAATGAGCAGTTCTTC.